This is a list of T cell receptor beta chains from one sample in a study of T cell responses to AZD1222 COVID-19 vaccine. Measured with immunoSEQ multiplex PCR; TCRdb has only the in-frame clones, and not every one. The sample includes about 97,000 clones, about 90% of them seen just once. This specimen was peripheral blood, taken 28 days after the second AZD1222 dose. The receptors originated from an adult who received the AZD1222 COVID-19 vaccine. Each CDR3 is given with its conserved first and last residue. The order of the fields is D gene, J gene, clone size, V gene, CDR3 protein, CDR3 DNA. D genes are given only for firm matches. Part of the rows lack a size; the others show once, few, many or a class for expanded clones.

D: -; J: TRBJ2-2; size: -; V: TRBV27; CDR3: CASSLKAQGPFGMGELFF; DNA: TGTGCCAGCAGTTTAAAGGCCCAGGGTCCTTTTGGGATGGGGGAGCTGTTTTTT
D: -; J: TRBJ1-2; size: -; V: TRBV19; CDR3: CASRRQGINGYTF; DNA: TGTGCCAGCAGACGTCAGGGGATTAATGGCTACACCTTC
D: -; J: TRBJ2-3; size: -; V: TRBV27; CDR3: CASSLSSTDTQYF; DNA: TGTGCCAGCAGTCTCAGTAGCACAGATACGCAGTATTTT
D: -; J: TRBJ1-1; size: -; V: TRBV15; CDR3: CATSRDLGGEAFF; DNA: TGTGCCACCAGCAGAGATTTGGGGGGAGAAGCTTTCTTT
D: -; J: TRBJ2-2; size: -; V: TRBV18; CDR3: CASSLEPGELFF; DNA: TGTGCCAGCTCACTCGAACCCGGGGAGCTGTTTTTT
D: TRBD1; J: TRBJ2-2; size: -; V: TRBV5-1; CDR3: CASSLGTGDTGELFF; DNA: TGCGCCAGCAGCTTGGGGACAGGAGACACCGGGGAGCTGTTTTTT
D: -; J: TRBJ1-1; size: -; V: TRBV23-1; CDR3: CASSQNTEAFF; DNA: TGCGCCAGCAGTCAAAACACTGAAGCTTTCTTT
D: -; J: TRBJ2-7; size: -; V: TRBV5-1; CDR3: CASSLASGTASYEQYF; DNA: TGCGCCAGCAGCTTGGCCTCCGGGACCGCCTCCTACGAGCAGTACTTC
D: -; J: TRBJ2-5; size: -; V: TRBV5-4; CDR3: CASGGGGVRETQYF; DNA: TGTGCCAGCGGAGGGGGGGGCGTAAGGGAGACCCAGTACTTC
D: TRBD1; J: TRBJ2-7; size: -; V: TRBV4-2; CDR3: CASSQRDRGYEQYF; DNA: TGTGCCAGCAGCCAAAGGGACAGGGGTTACGAGCAGTACTTC
D: TRBD1; J: TRBJ2-7; size: few; V: TRBV27; CDR3: CASSLTGVLSYEQYF; DNA: TGTGCCAGCAGTTTAACAGGGGTCCTTTCCTACGAGCAGTACTTC
D: -; J: TRBJ2-1; size: -; V: TRBV2; CDR3: CATLFPPAGEQFF; DNA: TGTGCCACTCTTTTCCCCCCCGCGGGTGAGCAGTTCTTC
D: TRBD1; J: TRBJ2-1; size: once; V: TRBV19; CDR3: CASLPGTGVKWNEQFF; DNA: TGTGCCAGTCTACCCGGGACAGGGGTTAAATGGAATGAGCAGTTCTTC
D: -; J: TRBJ1-1; size: -; V: TRBV5-4; CDR3: CASQGYSEAFF; DNA: TGTGCCAGCCAGGGGTACAGTGAAGCTTTCTTT
D: TRBD1; J: TRBJ1-1; size: -; V: TRBV6-5; CDR3: CASSYLTGGITEAFF; DNA: TGTGCCAGCAGTTATTTAACAGGGGGCATCACTGAAGCTTTCTTT
D: -; J: TRBJ1-6; size: -; V: TRBV18; CDR3: CASSPSGVGSPLHF; DNA: TGTGCCAGCTCACCCTCCGGGGTGGGCTCACCCCTCCACTTT
D: -; J: TRBJ2-5; size: once; V: TRBV7-9; CDR3: CASSLILEETQYF; DNA: TGTGCCAGCAGCTTAATCTTGGAAGAGACCCAGTACTTC
D: TRBD2; J: TRBJ2-1; size: -; V: TRBV28; CDR3: CASSLRASGRGPYNEQFF; DNA: TGTGCCAGCAGTTTAAGGGCTAGCGGGAGAGGCCCCTACAATGAGCAGTTCTTC
D: -; J: TRBJ1-2; size: -; V: TRBV21-1; CDR3: CASIGNQDYGYTF; DNA: TGTGCCAGCATAGGGAATCAAGACTATGGCTACACCTTC
D: -; J: TRBJ1-1; size: -; V: TRBV28; CDR3: CASSLVSMNTEAFF; DNA: TGTGCCAGCAGTTTAGTGAGTATGAACACTGAAGCTTTCTTT
D: TRBD1; J: TRBJ1-2; size: -; V: TRBV25-1; CDR3: CASSGEQGSGYGYTF; DNA: TGTGCCAGCAGTGGGGAACAGGGGTCAGGATATGGCTACACCTTC
D: TRBD1; J: TRBJ2-5; size: -; V: TRBV24-1; CDR3: CATSDRTGGAETQYF; DNA: TGTGCCACCAGTGACAGGACAGGGGGTGCGGAGACCCAGTACTTC
D: TRBD2; J: TRBJ2-1; size: -; V: TRBV6-2/TRBV6-3; CDR3: CASSYASGITYNEQFF; DNA: TGTGCCAGCAGTTACGCAAGCGGGATCACCTACAATGAGCAGTTCTTC
D: TRBD1; J: TRBJ1-2; size: -; V: TRBV15; CDR3: CATSRDRAHKGYTF; DNA: TGTGCCACCAGCAGGGACAGGGCCCATAAGGGCTACACCTTC
D: -; J: TRBJ1-3; size: -; V: TRBV5-1; CDR3: CASSPSSGLSGNTIYF; DNA: TGCGCCAGCAGCCCATCGTCGGGCCTCTCTGGAAACACCATATATTTT
D: TRBD2; J: TRBJ2-7; size: once; V: TRBV11-3; CDR3: CASSPSGSKEQYF; DNA: TGTGCCAGCAGCCCCAGCGGGAGTAAAGAGCAGTACTTC
D: TRBD1; J: TRBJ2-3; size: -; V: TRBV7-3; CDR3: CASSPYGQGSDTQYF; DNA: TGTGCCAGCAGCCCCTACGGACAGGGTTCAGATACGCAGTATTTT
D: TRBD2; J: TRBJ2-5; size: -; V: TRBV6-5; CDR3: CATTLAGGAETQYF; DNA: TGTGCCACCACACTTGCGGGGGGTGCAGAGACCCAGTACTTC
D: -; J: TRBJ1-1; size: -; V: TRBV7-9; CDR3: CASSPKTGNTEAFF; DNA: TGTGCCAGCAGCCCAAAGACAGGGAACACTGAAGCTTTCTTT
D: -; J: TRBJ2-2; size: -; V: TRBV4-1; CDR3: CASSFSPANTGELFF; DNA: TGCGCCAGCAGCTTCTCCCCAGCGAACACCGGGGAGCTGTTTTTT
D: -; J: TRBJ1-5; size: -; V: TRBV19; CDR3: CASSARGGTNQPQHF; DNA: TGTGCCAGTAGTGCCCGGGGCGGGACCAATCAGCCCCAGCATTTT
D: TRBD2; J: TRBJ2-1; size: -; V: TRBV7-2; CDR3: CASSLLAAPYNEQFF; DNA: TGTGCCAGCAGCCTACTAGCGGCTCCCTACAATGAGCAGTTCTTC
D: TRBD1; J: TRBJ2-2; size: -; V: TRBV6-6; CDR3: CASSYNQGAFGELFF; DNA: TGTGCCAGCAGTTACAATCAGGGGGCATTCGGGGAGCTGTTTTTT
D: TRBD1; J: TRBJ2-7; size: -; V: TRBV19; CDR3: CASSTDRGYEQYF; DNA: TGTGCCAGTAGTACGGACAGGGGCTACGAGCAGTACTTC
D: TRBD2; J: TRBJ2-1; size: once; V: TRBV7-9; CDR3: CASSQTSGGNEQFF; DNA: TGTGCCAGCAGCCAGACTAGCGGGGGCAATGAGCAGTTCTTC
D: -; J: TRBJ1-2; size: -; V: TRBV3-1/TRBV3-2; CDR3: CASNPGPNSRGYTF; DNA: TGTGCCAGCAACCCCGGGCCAAATTCTAGGGGCTACACCTTC
D: -; J: TRBJ2-7; size: few; V: TRBV9; CDR3: CASSVGSFNSYEQYF; DNA: TGTGCCAGCAGCGTAGGCTCCTTCAACTCCTACGAGCAGTACTTC
D: TRBD2; J: TRBJ2-1; size: few; V: TRBV7-9; CDR3: CASSPGRARYNEQFF; DNA: TGTGCCAGCAGTCCCGGGAGGGCCAGGTACAATGAGCAGTTCTTC
D: TRBD2; J: TRBJ2-1; size: -; V: TRBV18; CDR3: CASSQGLTSDEQFF; DNA: TGTGCCAGCTCGCAGGGACTAACATCCGATGAGCAGTTCTTC
D: -; J: TRBJ1-2; size: -; V: TRBV10-3; CDR3: CAIRNEDGYTF; DNA: TGTGCCATCAGGAACGAGGATGGCTACACCTTC
D: TRBD1; J: TRBJ1-1; size: -; V: TRBV5-6; CDR3: CASSTFTRGPKTEAFF; DNA: TGTGCCAGCAGCACATTCACGAGGGGGCCCAAAACTGAAGCTTTCTTT
D: -; J: TRBJ2-4; size: -; V: TRBV7-2; CDR3: CASSYEGGLAKNIQYF; DNA: TGTGCCAGCAGCTACGAGGGGGGCCTAGCCAAAAACATTCAGTACTTC
D: TRBD1; J: TRBJ1-1; size: -; V: TRBV20-1; CDR3: CSAGTVEAFF; DNA: TGCAGTGCCGGGACAGTTGAAGCTTTCTTT
D: TRBD1; J: TRBJ1-2; size: -; V: TRBV29-1; CDR3: CSVEDRGLYGYTF; DNA: TGCAGCGTTGAAGACAGGGGGCTCTATGGCTACACCTTC
D: TRBD1; J: TRBJ1-6; size: -; V: TRBV2; CDR3: CASSSQGTLNSPLHF; DNA: TGTGCCAGCAGTTCACAGGGGACCCTTAATTCACCCCTCCACTTT
D: TRBD2; J: TRBJ2-7; size: -; V: TRBV4-2; CDR3: CASSQMGTSVYEQYF; DNA: TGTGCCAGCAGCCAAATGGGGACTAGCGTCTACGAGCAGTACTTC
D: -; J: TRBJ2-3; size: -; V: TRBV3-1/TRBV3-2; CDR3: CASSQDLFASNTQYF; DNA: TGTGCCAGCAGCCAAGATCTCTTCGCCTCAAATACGCAGTATTTT
D: -; J: TRBJ2-1; size: -; V: TRBV5-6; CDR3: CASSPRQQGYYVNEQFF; DNA: TGTGCCAGCAGCCCCCGACAGCAGGGATACTACGTCAATGAGCAGTTCTTC
D: TRBD2; J: TRBJ2-7; size: -; V: TRBV29-1; CDR3: CSVNSGTSYEQYF; DNA: TGCAGCGTGAATAGCGGGACCTCCTACGAGCAGTACTTC
D: -; J: TRBJ2-7; size: -; V: TRBV4-1; CDR3: CASSQDLGVQYF; DNA: TGCGCCAGCAGCCAAGATTTGGGGGTGCAGTACTTC
D: -; J: TRBJ1-1; size: -; V: TRBV9; CDR3: CASSVGQPGAEAFF; DNA: TGTGCCAGCAGCGTAGGCCAGCCCGGCGCTGAAGCTTTCTTT
D: -; J: TRBJ2-7; size: -; V: TRBV3-1/TRBV3-2; CDR3: CASSQWHGSYEQYF; DNA: TGTGCCAGCAGCCAATGGCACGGCTCCTACGAGCAGTACTTC
D: TRBD1; J: TRBJ2-7; size: -; V: TRBV7-9; CDR3: CASSFGTGGITYEQYF; DNA: TGTGCCAGCAGCTTCGGGACAGGGGGCATCACCTACGAGCAGTACTTC
D: TRBD2; J: TRBJ2-1; size: -; V: TRBV6-4; CDR3: CASSPELLAGGYNEQFF; DNA: TGTGCCAGCAGTCCCGAACTACTAGCGGGGGGATACAATGAGCAGTTCTTC
D: TRBD2; J: TRBJ2-1; size: -; V: TRBV5-1; CDR3: CASSPLPGTSGGNEQFF; DNA: TGCGCCAGCAGCCCCCTCCCCGGGACTAGCGGGGGGAATGAGCAGTTCTTC
D: -; J: TRBJ1-3; size: -; V: TRBV7-2; CDR3: CASSPVSGNTIYF; DNA: TGTGCCAGCAGCCCCGTCTCTGGAAACACCATATATTTT
D: TRBD1; J: TRBJ1-2; size: few; V: TRBV7-3; CDR3: CASSPGQGINYGYTF; DNA: TGTGCCAGCAGCCCCGGACAGGGAATTAACTATGGCTACACCTTC
D: -; J: TRBJ1-4; size: -; V: TRBV4-1; CDR3: CASSQEGRALNEKLFF; DNA: TGCGCCAGCAGCCAAGAAGGACGAGCGCTTAATGAAAAACTGTTTTTT
D: TRBD2; J: TRBJ2-7; size: -; V: TRBV7-2; CDR3: CASSLGRRLAGGFYEQYF; DNA: TGTGCCAGCAGCCTAGGCCGTAGACTAGCGGGAGGATTCTACGAGCAGTACTTC